Following are 17 T cell receptor beta chains from one sample sequenced in a study of blood T cell repertoires in COVID-19. Method: immunoSEQ multiplex PCR; TCRdb's copy keeps in-frame clones and lacks some. The sample yields over 35,000 clones, 87% seen once. The source material was peripheral blood. The origin of the receptors is a man aged 35-49 years with COVID-19, enrolled during active disease.

Only a few counts were recorded for this clone. The chain links TRBV13 to TRBJ1-5; unclear D gene. The CDR3 loop spans 14 amino acids. Germline CDR1 PRHDT, CDR2 FYEKMQ (reference sequence). V lost 4 bases to trimming and J lost 5 bases, with 12 bases between them. In DNA form, the CDR3 reads TGTGCCAGCAGCTCCCGTCCCCGCGATCAGCCCCAGCATTTT. This gives the protein CASSSRPRDQPQHF.

This clone turned up a few times. The chain uses TRBV11-1 and TRBJ2-7, with D maybe TRBD1 (6 bases). Germline CDR1 and CDR2: SGHAT and FQDESV (reference sequence). V dropped 4 bases and J dropped 6 bases, with 13 bases sitting between them. The CDR3 totals 13 residues. CDR3 bases: TGTGCCAGCAGCTGGGGAGAGACAGGCGAGCAGTACTTC. Amino acids: CASSWGETGEQYF. Drawing the rest from reference TRBV11-1 and TRBJ2-7, the complete variable domain is EAEVAQSPRYKITEKSQAVAFWCDPISGHATLYWYRQILGQGPELLVQFQDESVVDDSQLPKDRFSAERLKGVDSTLKIQPAELGDSAMYLCASSWGETGEQYFGPGTRLTVT.

CDR3: CASKLNRGGGYTF. Written as DNA, the CDR3 is TGTGCCAGCAAGCTTAACAGGGGAGGTGGCTACACCTTC. This rearrangement joins TRBV6-5 to TRBJ1-2; 7 nucleotides match TRBD1. The CDR3 runs 13 residues. After removal of 7 bases from V and 7 bases from J, the junction contained 9 bases not matched to a gene. CDR1 is MNHEY and CDR2 is SVGAGI in the germline V gene.

J is TRBJ2-5 and V is TRBV5-1; tentatively, D is TRBD2 (6 bases). Trimming took off 2 bases at V and 2 bases at J, with 13 bases between the two ends. The CDR3 is made up of 15 amino acids. Germline V gene lookup returns CDR1 SGHRS and CDR2 YFSETQ. The CDR3 loop is CASSFITSGQETQYF. CDR3 nucleotides: TGCGCCAGCAGCTTTATCACAAGCGGGCAAGAGACCCAGTACTTC.

The table lists this clone with a count of one. This chain joins TRBV6-5 and TRBJ1-1; D may be TRBD1 (5 bases). V lost 6 bases to trimming and J lost 4 bases, with 15 bases between them. Per the germline V gene, CDR1 is MNHEY and CDR2 is SVGAGI. The CDR3 runs to 14 residues. The CDR3 reads CASSDRSRGTEAFF. In DNA form, the CDR3 reads TGTGCCAGCAGCGACCGTAGTAGGGGCACTGAAGCTTTCTTT.

This clone was seen a single time. The chain carries TRBV7-8 and TRBJ2-2, with a weak D call TRBD1 (6 bases). The CDR3 runs to 12 residues. Germline V gene data show CDR1 as SGHVS and CDR2 as FQNEAQ. Trimming removed 5 bases from V and 7 bases from J, with 8 bases in between. CDR3 sequence reads: CASSPRGGELFF. CDR3 DNA sequence: TGTGCCAGCAGCCCCAGGGGCGGGGAGCTGTTTTTT.

The V gene is TRBV5-1, the J gene TRBJ1-1; TRBD1 might be the D (6 bases). V was shortened by 2 bases and J by 4 bases, with 12 bases between the two germline ends. In germline, CDR1 is SGHRS, CDR2 YFSETQ. The CDR3 is 14 residues long. DNA for the CDR3: TGCGCCAGCAGCTTCGGGGGGCAGATCACTGAAGCTTTCTTT. It yields the protein CASSFGGQITEAFF.

The CDR3 bases are TGTGCCAGCAGCCGGACAGGGGCTCAGCCCCAGCATTTT. Residues: CASSRTGAQPQHF. V usage is TRBV7-9 and J usage is TRBJ1-5; 9 nucleotides line up with TRBD1. This CDR3 has 13 residues. V lost 5 bases to trimming and J lost 6 bases; unmatched junction nucleotides: 2. From germline, CDR1 is SEHNR and CDR2 FQNEAQ (reference sequence).

The chain couples TRBV5-1 to TRBJ1-1; D is unresolved. This CDR3 comprises 15 residues. The V end lost 0 bases, the J end lost 1 base, and 10 bases lay between the germline ends. CDR1 and CDR2 from the germline V gene are SGHRS and YFSETQ. The CDR3 bases are TGCGCCAGCAGCTTGGAGGGAGCCAGGAACACTGAAGCTTTCTTT. This sequence encodes CASSLEGARNTEAFF. Together with reference TRBV5-1 and TRBJ1-1, the CDR3 gives the full variable domain: KAGVTQTPRYLIKTRGQQVTLSCSPISGHRSVSWYQQTPGQGLQFLFEYFSETQRNKGNFPGRFSGRQFSNSRSEMNVSTLELGDSALYLCASSLEGARNTEAFFGQGTRLTVV.

This chain links TRBV7-6 with TRBJ1-1; D is unclear. With 5 bases removed from V and 5 bases from J, the gap between germline ends came to 18 bases. The CDR3 spans 15 residues. From germline, CDR1 is SGHVS and CDR2 FNYEAQ. CDR3 nucleotide sequence: TGTGCCAGCAGCGAGCACAGTTTGCGAGAGACTGAAGCTTTCTTT. It yields the protein CASSEHSLRETEAFF.

This clone was counted a few times. This sequence joins TRBV21-1 and TRBJ2-7; the table assigns TRBD2, which was not confirmed against the DNA. TRBV21-1 is assigned pseudogene status. This CDR3 spans 18 amino acids. The CDR3 DNA follows: TGTGCCAGCAGCAATGGGCTTTGGGGGGGATATGAGGGCTACGAGCAGTACTTC. Protein sequence: CASSNGLWGGYEGYEQYF.

V usage is TRBV6-4 and J usage is TRBJ1-5, with D perhaps matching TRBD1 (6 bases). The V and J ends lost 6 bases and 7 bases respectively, with 13 bases between them. The CDR3 totals 13 residues. Germline CDR1 reads MRHNA; CDR2 reads SNTAGT. CDR3 nucleotides: TGTGCCAGCAGCCCGACAGGATTCCAGCCCCAGCATTTT. It specifies CASSPTGFQPQHF.

This chain links TRBV5-1 with TRBJ2-3, with 8 bases matching TRBD1. This CDR3 region has 15 residues. In germline, CDR1 is SGHRS, CDR2 YFSETQ. V was pared by 1 base and J by 6 bases, with 7 bases of the junction left unmatched. CDR3 sequence reads: CASSLSAGGRDTQYF. CDR3 in DNA: TGCGCCAGCAGCTTGAGCGCAGGGGGCCGCGATACGCAGTATTTT. The full variable domain, with the rest looked up from reference TRBV5-1 and TRBJ2-3, is KAGVTQTPRYLIKTRGQQVTLSCSPISGHRSVSWYQQTPGQGLQFLFEYFSETQRNKGNFPGRFSGRQFSNSRSEMNVSTLELGDSALYLCASSLSAGGRDTQYFGPGTRLTVL.

The chain links TRBV7-6 to TRBJ2-3; 11 bases match TRBD2. CDR1 is SGHVS and CDR2 is FNYEAQ in the germline V gene. With 5 bases clipped from V and 4 bases from J, the junction kept 11 bases outside the gene matches. The CDR3 spans 17 residues. The CDR3: CASSPIAGGPIADTQYF. CDR3 coding DNA: TGTGCCAGCAGCCCGATAGCGGGAGGGCCAATCGCAGATACGCAGTATTTT. Looking up the rest from reference TRBV7-6 and TRBJ2-3 gives the full variable domain: GAGVSQSPRYKVTKRGQDVALRCDPISGHVSLYWYRQALGQGPEFLTYFNYEAQQDKSGLPNDRFSAERPEGSISTLTIQRTEQRDSAMYRCASSPIAGGPIADTQYFGPGTRLTVL.

The chain recombines TRBV5-5 with TRBJ2-5; 9 nucleotides agree with TRBD2. The germline gives CDR1 SGHKS, CDR2 YYEKEE (reference sequence). The J segment lost 4 bases and the V segment lost 3 bases, leaving 7 bases of the junction unmatched. The CDR3 is 15 residues long. CDR3 nucleotide sequence: TGTGCCAGCAGCTGGGGCGGGGGGGAGATAGAGACCCAGTACTTC. Its protein product is CASSWGGGEIETQYF.

The gene calls are TRBV10-3 and TRBJ1-2, with 11 positions matching TRBD1. Looked up from germline, CDR1 is ENHRY and CDR2 is SYGVKD. Trimming removed 6 bases from V and 7 bases from J; junction bases left unmatched: 4. The CDR3 extends over 13 amino acids. The CDR3 protein is CAISSDRGLGYTF. The DNA for the CDR3 is TGTGCCATCAGCTCGGACAGGGGGCTTGGCTACACCTTC.

The sample holds one count of this clone. The V call is TRBV6-1, the J call TRBJ1-6, with D tentatively TRBD1 (5 bases). The ends were cut back, 3 bases at V and 7 bases at J, with 13 bases in the middle. This CDR3 is 15 amino acids long. The germline gives CDR1 MNHNS, CDR2 SASEGT. CDR3: CASSDAGHGNSPLHF. In DNA, the CDR3 is TGTGCCAGCAGTGACGCCGGACACGGAAATTCACCCCTCCACTTT.